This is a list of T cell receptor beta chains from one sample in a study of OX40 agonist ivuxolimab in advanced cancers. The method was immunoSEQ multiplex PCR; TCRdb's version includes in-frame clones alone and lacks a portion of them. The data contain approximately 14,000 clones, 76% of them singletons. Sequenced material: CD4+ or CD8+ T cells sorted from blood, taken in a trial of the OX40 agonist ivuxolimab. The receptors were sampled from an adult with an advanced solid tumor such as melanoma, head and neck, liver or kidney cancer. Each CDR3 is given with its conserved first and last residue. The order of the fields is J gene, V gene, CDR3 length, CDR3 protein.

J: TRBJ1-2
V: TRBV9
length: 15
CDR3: CASSRTGGRNYGYTF

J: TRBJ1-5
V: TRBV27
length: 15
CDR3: CASSLVRGPHQPQHF

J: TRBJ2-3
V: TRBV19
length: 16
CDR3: CASSIIGRTSTDTQYF

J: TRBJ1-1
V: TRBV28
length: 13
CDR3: CASSFWDNTEAFF

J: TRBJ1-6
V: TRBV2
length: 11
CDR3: CASSENSPLHF

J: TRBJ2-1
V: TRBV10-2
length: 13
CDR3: CASSEQAYNEQFF

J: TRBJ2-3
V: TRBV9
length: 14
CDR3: CASSPATGSDTQYF

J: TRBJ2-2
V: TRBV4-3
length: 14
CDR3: CATRLVANTGELFF

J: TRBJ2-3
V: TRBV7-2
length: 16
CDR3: CASSSSGGAPTDTQYF

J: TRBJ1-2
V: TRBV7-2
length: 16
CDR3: CASSFANRGYPYGYTF

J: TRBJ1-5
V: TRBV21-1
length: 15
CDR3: CASSKEGTGNQPQHF

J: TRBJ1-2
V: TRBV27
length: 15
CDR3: CASSSGTGGLNGYTF

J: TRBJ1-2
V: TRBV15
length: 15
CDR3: CATSNYLGGGYGYTF

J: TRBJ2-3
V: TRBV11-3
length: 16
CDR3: CASSLTTGMRTDTQYF

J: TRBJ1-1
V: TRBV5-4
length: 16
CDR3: CASSLETTVRNTEAFF

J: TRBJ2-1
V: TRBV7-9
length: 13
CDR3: CASSARQGNEQFF

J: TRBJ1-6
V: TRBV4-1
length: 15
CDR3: CASSQYDRANSPLHF

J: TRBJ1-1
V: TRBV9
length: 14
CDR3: CASSVVAAKNEAFF

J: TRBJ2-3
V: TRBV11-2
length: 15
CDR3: CASSPILQASDTQYF

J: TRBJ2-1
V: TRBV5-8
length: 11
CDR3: CASSLGTEQFF

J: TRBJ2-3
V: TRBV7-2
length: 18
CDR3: CASSLVSLAGGVGDTQYF

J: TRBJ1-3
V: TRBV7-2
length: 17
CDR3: CASSLPGQGLSGNTIYF

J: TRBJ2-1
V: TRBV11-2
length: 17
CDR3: CASSLEYGGGHLNEQFF

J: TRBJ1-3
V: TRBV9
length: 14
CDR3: CASSVVGDGNTIYF

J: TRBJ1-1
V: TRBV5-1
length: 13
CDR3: CASSLGGFTEAFF

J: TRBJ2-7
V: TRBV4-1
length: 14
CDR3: CASSQGTGPYEQYF

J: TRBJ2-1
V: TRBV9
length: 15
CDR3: CASSVDGRDYNEQFF

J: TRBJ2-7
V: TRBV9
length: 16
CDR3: CASSATGTQSSYEQYF

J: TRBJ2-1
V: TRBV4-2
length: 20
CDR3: CASSQVGAGGRGEQWDEQFF

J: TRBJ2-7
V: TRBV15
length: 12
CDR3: CATSHSGDEQYF

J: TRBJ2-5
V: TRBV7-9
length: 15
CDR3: CASSYLAGGQETQYF

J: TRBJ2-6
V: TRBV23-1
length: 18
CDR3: CASSGSFTQQSRANVLTF

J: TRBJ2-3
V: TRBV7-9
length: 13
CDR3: CASSTSRDREQYF

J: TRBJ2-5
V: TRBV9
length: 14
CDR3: CASSVGGGPGSQYF

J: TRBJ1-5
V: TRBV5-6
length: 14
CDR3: CASSAGGGMQPQHF

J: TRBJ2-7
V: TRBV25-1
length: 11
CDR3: CASSEVGEQYF

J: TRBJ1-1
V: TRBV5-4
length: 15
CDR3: CASKAGGPRNTEAFF

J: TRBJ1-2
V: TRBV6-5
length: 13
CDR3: CASSYSETGGYTF

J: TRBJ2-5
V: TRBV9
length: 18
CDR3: CASSVRAKAGQVGETQYF

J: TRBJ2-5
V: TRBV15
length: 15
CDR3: CATSNSRQAEETQYF

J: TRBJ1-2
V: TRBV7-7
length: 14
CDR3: CASSPDGGATGYTF

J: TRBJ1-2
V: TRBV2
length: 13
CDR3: CASSEGRNYGYTF

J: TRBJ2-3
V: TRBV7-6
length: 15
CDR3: CATTLAGAYTDTQYF

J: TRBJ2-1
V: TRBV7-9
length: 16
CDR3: CASSLSDRGDYNEQFF

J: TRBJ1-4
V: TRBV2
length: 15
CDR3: CASRLVTGANEKLFF

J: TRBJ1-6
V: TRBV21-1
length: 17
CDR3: CASSKVQEPVRASPLHF

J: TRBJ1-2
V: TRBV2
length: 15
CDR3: CASSGGRENIYGYTF

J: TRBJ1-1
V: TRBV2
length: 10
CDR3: CASEGAEAFF

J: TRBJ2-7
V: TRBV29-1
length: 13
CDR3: CSVGGGSTYEQYF

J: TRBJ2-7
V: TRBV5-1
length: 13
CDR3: CASSSSGVYEQYF

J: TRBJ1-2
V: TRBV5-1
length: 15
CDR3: CASIRPGQGNYGYTF

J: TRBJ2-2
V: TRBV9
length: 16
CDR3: CASSPRTGGDTGELFF

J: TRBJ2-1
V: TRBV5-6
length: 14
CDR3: CASSFRGSYNEQFF

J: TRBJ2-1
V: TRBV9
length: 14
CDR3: CASSSTGTYNEQFF

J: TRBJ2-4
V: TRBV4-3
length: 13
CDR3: CASSQEGAGPEYF

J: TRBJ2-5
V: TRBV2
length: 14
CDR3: CASSYSGGIETQYF

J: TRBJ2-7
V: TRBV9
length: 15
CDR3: CASSVGRTASYEQYF